These 2 T cell receptor beta chains originate from one sample sequenced in a study of cytomegalovirus exposure and HLA in healthy donors. Vbeta (60) and Jbeta (13) primers were used in the PCR. Clones were read by immunoSEQ multiplex PCR, and TCRdb kept only the in-frame ones, dropping some. This repertoire shows over 150,000 clones, roughly three quarters found once; its top ten account for roughly 12%. The sample taken for sequencing was PBMCs. The receptors stem from a man aged 30 to 39 in good health and CMV-seropositive.

The table lists this clone with a few counts. DNA of the CDR3: TGTGCCAGCAGAAAACAGGGAAACACCATATATTTT. It codes for CASRKQGNTIYF. The V gene is TRBV28, the J gene TRBJ1-3; no clear D. V dropped 6 bases and J dropped 4 bases, with 7 bases sitting between them. CDR3 length: 12 residues. CDR1 is MDHEN and CDR2 is SYDVKM in the germline V gene.

The count of this clone is one. The chain employs TRBV9 and TRBJ2-1; D not resolved. CDR3 length: 12 residues. The germline V gene has CDR1 SGDLS and CDR2 YYNGEE. The V end was cut by 5 bases, the J end by 6 bases, with 9 bases between. As DNA, the CDR3 is TGTGCCAGCAGGGGCCCTTCCAATGAGCAGTTCTTC. This translates into CASRGPSNEQFF.